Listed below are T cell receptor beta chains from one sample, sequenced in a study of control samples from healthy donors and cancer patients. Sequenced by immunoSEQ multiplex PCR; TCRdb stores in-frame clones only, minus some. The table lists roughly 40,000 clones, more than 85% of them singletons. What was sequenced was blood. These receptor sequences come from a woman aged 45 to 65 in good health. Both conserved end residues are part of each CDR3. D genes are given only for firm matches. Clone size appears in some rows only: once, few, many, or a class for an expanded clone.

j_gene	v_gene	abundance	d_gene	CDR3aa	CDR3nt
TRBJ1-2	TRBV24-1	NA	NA	CATSDGHFRGYTF	TGTGCCACCAGTGACGGACATTTCAGAGGCTACACCTTC
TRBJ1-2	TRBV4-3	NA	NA	CASSHNGGNRAQGYTF	TGCGCCAGCAGCCACAATGGGGGAAACCGGGCCCAGGGCTACACCTTC
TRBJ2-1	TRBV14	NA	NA	CASSQERGRGSSYNEQFF	TGTGCCAGCAGCCAAGAAAGGGGACGGGGAAGCTCCTACAATGAGCAGTTCTTC
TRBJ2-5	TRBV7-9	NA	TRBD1	CATLTDRGGETQYF	TGTGCCACTCTGACGGACAGGGGCGGGGAGACCCAGTACTTC
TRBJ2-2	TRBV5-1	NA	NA	CASSLPLPGNTGELFF	TGCGCCAGCAGCTTGCCGCTCCCGGGGAACACCGGGGAGCTGTTTTTT
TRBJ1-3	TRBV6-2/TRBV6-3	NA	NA	CASSPSGNTIYF	TGTGCCAGCAGCCCCTCTGGAAACACCATATATTTT
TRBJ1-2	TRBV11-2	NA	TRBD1	CASTPGGFYGYTF	TGTGCCAGCACCCCAGGGGGATTTTATGGCTACACCTTC
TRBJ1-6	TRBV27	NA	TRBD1	CASSWDRVSPLHF	TGTGCCAGCAGTTGGGACAGGGTGTCACCCCTCCACTTT
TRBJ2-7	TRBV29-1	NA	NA	CSVGEGAGEQYF	TGCAGCGTTGGGGAAGGGGCGGGTGAGCAGTACTTC
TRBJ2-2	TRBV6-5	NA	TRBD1	CASSLTGFTGELFF	TGTGCCAGCAGCCTGACAGGGTTCACCGGGGAGCTGTTTTTT
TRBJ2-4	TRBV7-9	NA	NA	CASSSQGPPGNIQYF	TGTGCCAGCAGCTCCCAGGGACCTCCCGGGAACATTCAGTACTTC
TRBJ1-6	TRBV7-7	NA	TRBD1	CASSPTRDSNSPLHF	TGTGCCAGCAGCCCAACGCGGGACAGTAATTCACCCCTCCACTTT
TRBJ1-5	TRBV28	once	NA	CASSLPDKPRQPQHF	TGTGCCAGCAGTTTACCTGACAAGCCGCGTCAGCCCCAGCATTTT
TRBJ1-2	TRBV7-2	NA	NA	CASSPSYGYTF	TGTGCCAGCAGCCCATCATATGGCTACACCTTC
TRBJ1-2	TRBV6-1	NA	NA	CASSEGNPYGYTF	TGTGCCAGCAGTGAAGGAAATCCGTATGGCTACACCTTC
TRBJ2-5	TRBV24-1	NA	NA	CATSDGQPPETQYF	TGTGCCACCAGTGACGGACAGCCCCCAGAGACCCAGTACTTC
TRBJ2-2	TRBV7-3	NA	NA	CASSSRVGELFF	TGTGCCAGCAGCTCGAGGGTCGGGGAGCTGTTTTTT
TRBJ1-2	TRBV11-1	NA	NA	CASSSRDTNYGYTF	TGTGCCAGCAGCAGCCGGGACACGAACTATGGCTACACCTTC
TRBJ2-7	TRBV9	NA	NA	CASSPGVASYEQYF	TGTGCCAGCAGCCCAGGGGTAGCTTCCTACGAGCAGTACTTC
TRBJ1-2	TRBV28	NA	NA	CASSLLQGASFGYTF	TGTGCCAGCAGTCTCCTACAGGGTGCGTCGTTCGGCTACACCTTC
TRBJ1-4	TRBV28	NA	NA	CASTSSGERLEKLFF	TGTGCCAGCACTTCGAGCGGGGAGCGACTTGAAAAACTGTTTTTT
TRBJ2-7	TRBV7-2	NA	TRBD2	CASSREALASYEQYF	TGTGCCAGCAGCCGGGAGGCCTTAGCTTCCTACGAGCAGTACTTC
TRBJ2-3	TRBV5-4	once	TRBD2	CASSTIAGSTDTQYF	TGTGCCAGCAGCACGATAGCGGGGAGCACAGATACGCAGTATTTT
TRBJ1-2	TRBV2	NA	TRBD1	CASSLRTGRHGYTF	TGTGCCAGCAGCCTTCGGACAGGGAGGCATGGCTACACCTTC
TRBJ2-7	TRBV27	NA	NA	CASSPRSYIAYEQYF	TGTGCCAGCAGCCCTCGTAGCTACATCGCCTACGAGCAGTACTTC
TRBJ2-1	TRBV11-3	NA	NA	CASSQGTYNEQFF	TGTGCCAGCAGCCAGGGGACCTACAATGAGCAGTTCTTC
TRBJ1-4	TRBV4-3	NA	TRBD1	CASSQRQGTNEKLFF	TGCGCCAGCAGCCAAAGACAGGGAACTAATGAAAAACTGTTTTTT
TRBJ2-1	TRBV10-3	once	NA	CAISPRTEGNEQFF	TGTGCCATCAGTCCCCGGACAGAAGGCAATGAGCAGTTCTTC
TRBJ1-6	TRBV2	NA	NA	CATRPRGRDSPLHF	TGTGCCACCCGCCCGAGGGGTCGGGATTCACCCCTCCACTTT
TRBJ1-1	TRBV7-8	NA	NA	CASSLGFRETEAFF	TGTGCCAGCAGCTTAGGCTTCAGAGAGACTGAAGCTTTCTTT
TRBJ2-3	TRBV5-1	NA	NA	CASSQPLERLADTQYF	TGCGCCAGCAGCCAACCTCTAGAAAGATTGGCAGATACGCAGTATTTT
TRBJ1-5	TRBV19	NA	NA	CAILSARTNNQPQHF	TGTGCCATCCTTTCGGCCAGGACCAACAATCAGCCCCAGCATTTT
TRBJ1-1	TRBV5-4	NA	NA	CASSLARQSSTIAFF	TGTGCCAGCAGCTTGGCCCGACAGAGTTCAACGATAGCTTTCTTT
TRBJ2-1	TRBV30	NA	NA	CAWTRQVTYNEQFF	TGTGCCTGGACAAGACAGGTTACCTACAATGAGCAGTTCTTC
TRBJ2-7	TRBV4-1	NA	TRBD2	CASSPGLLYEQYF	TGCGCCAGCAGCCCGGGACTACTCTACGAGCAGTACTTC